What follows are 27 T cell receptor beta chains derived from one specimen sequenced in a study of blood T cell repertoires in COVID-19. Assay: immunoSEQ multiplex PCR; the TCRdb copy retains only in-frame clones and omits some. The repertoire holds over 75,000 clones, around 90% seen once, with around 1.9% in the top ten. The source material was peripheral blood. These receptors all come from a man aged 45-65 years with COVID-19, enrolled during active disease.

The J gene is TRBJ2-3, the V gene TRBV3-1 (or the pseudogene TRBV3-2); 7 bases fit TRBD1. V shed 5 bases, J shed 10 bases, and the junction held 9 bases outside the gene matches. CDR3 length: 13 amino acids. Germline V lookup: CDR1 LGHDT, CDR2 YNNKEL (reference sequence). The CDR3 loop is CASSFVGTEAQYF. CDR3 nucleotides: TGTGCCAGCAGCTTTGTCGGGACAGAGGCGCAGTATTTT.

This sequence joins TRBV2 and TRBJ2-3; 7 bases fit TRBD2. Per germline, CDR1 SNHLY and CDR2 FYNNEI. Germline trimming cut 7 bases from V and 2 bases from J; bases unmatched to any gene: 6. This CDR3 is built from 14 residues. This CDR3 reads CASKASGYTDTQYF. CDR3 in DNA: TGTGCCAGCAAGGCTAGCGGATACACAGATACGCAGTATTTT.

CDR3 region: CASSQVAQGAVAYTF. CDR3 in DNA: TGTGCCAGCAGCCAAGTAGCACAGGGGGCGGTGGCCTACACCTTC. The rearrangement joins TRBV4-2 to TRBJ1-2; 9 bases map to TRBD1. The V gene end was trimmed by 1 base and the J gene end by 10 bases; junction bases not matched to a gene: 10. The CDR3 spans 15 residues. The V gene's germline CDR1 is LGHNA and CDR2 YNFKEQ.

The chain recombines TRBV19 with TRBJ2-2; 13 positions agree with TRBD2. In germline, CDR1 is LNHDA, CDR2 SQIVND (reference sequence). The CDR3 totals 17 residues. The trim removed 3 bases at V and 7 bases at J, leaving 8 bases unmatched. For the CDR3, the DNA is TGTGCCAGTAGTATGGGACTAGCGGGGCCACCGGTCGGGGAGCTGTTTTTT. It is translated as CASSMGLAGPPVGELFF.

This clone was detected once. V usage is TRBV7-9 and J usage is TRBJ2-1, with 7 bases lining up with TRBD2. Germline V gene sequence: CDR1 SEHNR, CDR2 FQNEAQ (reference sequence). V was clipped by 5 bases and J by 0 bases; unmatched bases: 10. This CDR3 has 17 residues. In DNA, the CDR3 is TGTGCCAGCAGCCACACCCTTGGGGGGGGCTCCTACAATGAGCAGTTCTTC. This sequence encodes CASSHTLGGGSYNEQFF.

The chain combines TRBV30 with TRBJ2-7; the D gene is possibly TRBD2 (6 bases). The germline CDR1 and CDR2 sequences are GTSNPN and SVGIG (reference sequence). The CDR3 spans 15 residues. V lost 4 bases to trimming and J lost 3 bases, with 19 bases between them. The CDR3 DNA reads as TGTGCCTGGATGAAAACTTGGCGGGACGGCTACGAGCAGTACTTC. Translated: CAWMKTWRDGYEQYF.

The genes are TRBV25-1 and TRBJ1-4; D ambiguous. Trimming left V 9 bases short and J 8 bases short, with 7 bases between. This CDR3 region has 10 residues. Germline lookup yields CDR1 MGHDK and CDR2 SYGVNS. The CDR3: CASRREKLFF. The DNA of the CDR3 is TGTGCCAGTAGGCGGGAAAAACTGTTTTTT. The variable domain in full, completed from reference TRBV25-1 and TRBJ1-4, reads EADIYQTPRYLVIGTGKKITLECSQTMGHDKMYWYQQDPGMELHLIHYSYGVNSTEKGDLSSESTVSRIRTEHFPLTLESARPSHTSQYLCASRREKLFFGSGTQLSVL.

The rearrangement links TRBV7-3 to TRBJ2-3; TRBD2 matches 11 bases. Germline CDR1 and CDR2: SGHTA and FQGTGA. CDR3 size: 15 residues. The trim removed 1 base at V and 6 bases at J, leaving 3 bases unmatched. The CDR3: CASSLSSGGADTQYF. The DNA of the CDR3 is TGTGCCAGCAGCTTAAGTAGCGGGGGGGCCGATACGCAGTATTTT.

This chain connects TRBV19 to TRBJ2-7; the D gene is possibly TRBD2 (5 bases). The CDR3 is made up of 16 amino acids. The V gene's germline CDR1 is LNHDA and CDR2 SQIVND (reference sequence). Trimming shortened V by 4 bases and J by 2 bases, and 18 bases separated the two germline ends. The CDR3 DNA follows: TGTGCCAGTAGTAATTCGGGGAACTTCATAACCTACGAGCAGTACTTC. Translating gives CASSNSGNFITYEQYF.

V gene TRBV2 combines with J gene TRBJ2-1, with D perhaps matching TRBD2 (5 bases). CDR3 length: 15 amino acids. Germline V gene data show CDR1 as SNHLY and CDR2 as FYNNEI. Trimming took off 4 bases at V and 1 base at J, with 11 bases between the two ends. CDR3: CASSVSGLSYNEQFF. For the CDR3, the DNA is TGTGCCAGCAGTGTTTCCGGACTGTCCTACAATGAGCAGTTCTTC.

CDR3: CASSQDGPPTSGGYEQYF. The CDR3 DNA sequence: TGTGCCAGCAGCCAAGATGGGCCCCCCACTAGCGGGGGGTACGAGCAGTACTTC. The V gene is TRBV4-2, the J gene TRBJ2-7; 12 nucleotides match TRBD2. V trimming: 0 bases; J trimming: 4 bases; junction bases outside the gene matches: 10. This CDR3 comprises 18 residues. CDR1 and CDR2 (germline): LGHNA, YNFKEQ.

The chain has TRBV19 and TRBJ1-4; D is ambiguous. Germline lookup yields CDR1 LNHDA and CDR2 SQIVND (reference sequence). The V end was cut by 5 bases, the J end by 4 bases, with 14 bases between. This CDR3 region has 15 residues. The CDR3 nucleotides read TGTGCCAGTAGTGCCTTAGTAGGAGGTAATGAAAAACTGTTTTTT. Translation gives CASSALVGGNEKLFF.

This chain joins TRBV2 and TRBJ1-2; 9 nucleotides match TRBD1. This CDR3 region has 13 residues. J gave up 4 bases and V 7 bases, and 4 bases lay outside the gene matches. Per the germline V gene, CDR1 is SNHLY and CDR2 is FYNNEI. CDR3: CASTEDRGYGYTF. The DNA for the CDR3 is TGTGCCAGCACCGAGGACAGGGGCTATGGCTACACCTTC.

This chain uses TRBV15 with TRBJ2-1; 13 nucleotides align to TRBD2. Trimming at V came to 1 base and at J to 7 bases, leaving 1 base not matched to a gene. The CDR3 contains 15 residues. Germline CDR1 LNHNV, CDR2 YYDKDF (reference sequence). CDR3 sequence (DNA): TGTGCCACCAGCAGAGGACTAGCGGGGGGTAATGAGCAGTTCTTC. Amino acid sequence: CATSRGLAGGNEQFF.

The CDR3 DNA follows: TGTGCCAGCTCACTAACCCGGGGGGCCCTCGAGCAGTACTTC. Translated: CASSLTRGALEQYF. This chain connects TRBV18 to TRBJ2-7; D is possibly TRBD2 (7 bases). The CDR3 sequence is 14 residues long. Trimming took off 4 bases at V and 6 bases at J, with 16 bases between the two ends. Germline CDR1 is KGHSH and CDR2 is LQKENI.

This clone occurred a few times. V usage is TRBV2 and J usage is TRBJ2-7; D remains ambiguous. The length of the CDR3 is 14 residues. In germline, CDR1 is SNHLY, CDR2 FYNNEI. The germline V and J ends were trimmed by 5 bases and 0 bases, with 11 bases remaining between them. The CDR3 spells CASSPISFSYEQYF. The CDR3 DNA reads TGTGCCAGCAGTCCTATCTCATTCTCCTACGAGCAGTACTTC.

For the CDR3, the DNA is TGTGCCAGCAGTTACTCACGGGGGGGTGCAGATACGCAGTATTTT. Amino acid sequence: CASSYSRGGADTQYF. V is TRBV6-5 and J is TRBJ2-3; 8 bases match TRBD2. The CDR3 covers 15 residues. J was trimmed by 4 bases and V by 0 bases; bases with no gene match: 3. Per germline, CDR1 MNHEY and CDR2 SVGAGI.

The rearrangement links TRBV15 to TRBJ2-3, with D maybe TRBD2 (6 bases). V dropped 3 bases and J dropped 5 bases, with 9 bases sitting between them. The CDR3 totals 13 residues. From germline, CDR1 is LNHNV and CDR2 YYDKDF (reference sequence). The CDR3 DNA sequence: TGTGCCACCAGCAGGCGGGGAATAGATACGCAGTATTTT. As protein: CATSRRGIDTQYF.

CDR3 in amino acids: CSAGARWTGEGQPQHF. DNA of the CDR3: TGCAGTGCTGGTGCCCGATGGACCGGGGAAGGTCAGCCCCAGCATTTT. This chain connects TRBV20-1 to TRBJ1-5; D gene unclear. This CDR3 region has 16 residues. V was cut by 5 bases and J by 6 bases, with 23 bases left in between. CDR1 and CDR2 (germline): DFQATT, SNEGSKA (reference sequence).

DNA for the CDR3: TGTGCCTCCGGTACTGTCCCCTATAATTCACCCCTCCACTTT. Protein: CASGTVPYNSPLHF. The genes are TRBV30 and TRBJ1-6; D unclear. In germline, CDR1 is GTSNPN, CDR2 SVGIG (reference sequence). V dropped 7 bases and J dropped 2 bases, with 12 bases sitting between them. The CDR3 has 14 residues.

The V call is TRBV10-3, the J call TRBJ2-7, with 9 bases aligning to TRBD1. Unmatched junction bases numbered 3, after V lost 4 bases and J lost 5 bases. Germline-derived CDR1 and CDR2 are ENHRY and SYGVKD. This CDR3 comprises 13 residues. Here the CDR3 DNA reads TGTGCCATCAGTGGGACAGGGGCAAACGAGCAGTACTTC. This codes for CAISGTGANEQYF.

This chain joins TRBV3-1 (or the pseudogene TRBV3-2) and TRBJ2-7, with 11 bases matching TRBD2. Germline CDR1 is LGHDT and CDR2 is YNNKEL (reference sequence). Trimming at V came to 3 bases and at J to 3 bases, leaving 4 bases not matched to a gene. CDR3 length: 15 amino acids. The CDR3 loop is CASSQLAGGNYEQYF. CDR3 nucleotide sequence: TGTGCCAGCAGCCAGCTAGCGGGGGGTAACTACGAGCAGTACTTC.

This chain uses TRBV7-9 with TRBJ1-2; TRBD1 agrees at 8 bases. The CDR3 runs 14 residues. V lost 5 bases to trimming and J lost 5 bases; unmatched junction nucleotides: 7. Per the germline V gene, CDR1 is SEHNR and CDR2 is FQNEAQ (reference sequence). The CDR3 DNA reads as TGTGCCAGCAGCCTTACAGGGACAGGTTATGGCTACACCTTC. This codes for CASSLTGTGYGYTF.

The genes are TRBV7-9 and TRBJ1-2; 7 bases are a match to TRBD1. This CDR3 has 15 residues. The V gene's germline CDR1 is SEHNR and CDR2 FQNEAQ (reference sequence). With 5 bases clipped from V and 4 bases from J, the junction kept 10 bases outside the gene matches. The CDR3 bases are TGTGCCAGCAGCATCAAATACAGGGGCGCCTATGGCTACACCTTC. Translating it yields CASSIKYRGAYGYTF.

This clone was found once. The chain couples TRBV6-5 to TRBJ1-2; 8 bases are a match to TRBD1. The junction had 6 bases not matched to a gene; V was cut back by 2 bases and J by 4 bases. The CDR3 consists of 15 residues. CDR1 is MNHEY, CDR2 SVGAGI, per germline. The CDR3 loop reads CASSYELTGGYGYTF. The CDR3 bases are TGTGCCAGCAGTTACGAACTAACAGGGGGCTATGGCTACACCTTC.

This chain links TRBV3-1 (or the pseudogene TRBV3-2) with TRBJ1-5, with D hard to call. CDR1 is LGHDT and CDR2 is YNNKEL in the germline V gene (reference sequence). The CDR3 is made up of 14 amino acids. Trimming shortened V by 1 base and J by 3 bases, and 7 bases separated the two germline ends. The chain's CDR3 is CASSQGGNNQPQHF. The CDR3 DNA reads TGTGCCAGCAGCCAAGGAGGTAACAATCAGCCCCAGCATTTT.

The chain has TRBV19 and TRBJ1-2, with a weak D call TRBD1 (6 bases). This CDR3 comprises 14 residues. CDR1 is LNHDA, CDR2 SQIVND, per germline (reference sequence). V lost 10 bases, J lost 6 bases, and 21 bases lay in between. The chain's CDR3 is CATRTAPGMNGYTF. The DNA for the CDR3 is TGTGCCACCAGGACAGCTCCTGGAATGAATGGCTACACCTTC.